This T cell receptor beta chain was obtained from a study of blood T cell repertoires in COVID-19. For the study at large: Samples came from the United States, Italy and Spain, spanning acute and convalescent COVID-19. PBMCs, B-cell-depleted T cells, or T cells were the source of the cDNA or gDNA that made up the material.

Germline V gene data show CDR1 as WSHSY and CDR2 as SAAADI. The CDR3 spans 10 residues. Original data processing: Reference gene primer amplification in the assay estimated nucleated cell counts. Sequencing used immunoSEQ multiplex PCR; TCRdb keeps in-frame clones, though not all of them. That table furnishes V, J and clone size, whereas the DNA furnished D and trimming. The data hold 540,000 or so clones, with roughly nine tenths observed a single time. This chain connects TRBV10-2 to TRBJ1-1; D gene ambiguous. The sample comprised peripheral blood. The receptor's source is a woman aged 45-65 years with COVID-19, enrolled during active disease. The CDR3 nucleotides read TGCGCTACCCGGGGTGCTGAAGCTTTCTTT. Protein sequence: CATRGAEAFF.